These 14 T cell receptor beta chains were all obtained from the same sample, sequenced in a study of long-term antiretroviral therapy in people with HIV. The assay used was immunoSEQ (version v3.0), run at survey level. The table came from immunoSEQ multiplex PCR; TCRdb's copy has only in-frame clones and leaves some out. The sample carries roughly 17,000 clones, 79% recorded once. The sequencing used unsorted PBMCs, collected at the start of antiretroviral therapy. The receptors derive from a man aged 30 to 39 with HIV.

This chain connects TRBV11-3 to TRBJ1-1, with 7 positions matching TRBD1. Germline assignment: CDR1 SGHNT and CDR2 YENEEA. J lost 3 bases, V lost 3 bases, and 7 bases had no gene match. CDR3 size: 15 residues. Here the CDR3 DNA reads TGTGCCAGCAGCTTGACAGGGTTGGCGGACACTGAAGCTTTCTTT. It is translated as CASSLTGLADTEAFF.

J is TRBJ2-1 and V is TRBV6-4; 12 bases line up with TRBD2. Germline trimming cut 4 bases from V and 8 bases from J; bases unmatched to any gene: 6. In germline, CDR1 is MRHNA, CDR2 SNTAGT. The CDR3 length is 15 residues. The CDR3 loop is CASSVLAGGQDEQFF. CDR3 bases: TGTGCCAGCAGTGTTCTAGCGGGGGGGCAGGATGAGCAGTTCTTC.

V and J are TRBV5-5 and TRBJ1-1; weak D call: TRBD1 (5 bases). There are 14 residues in the CDR3. Looked up from germline, CDR1 is SGHKS and CDR2 is YYEKEE (reference sequence). V was shortened by 5 bases and J by 4 bases, with 15 bases between the two germline ends. Here the CDR3 reads CASRLTGGSTEAFF. CDR3 DNA: TGTGCCAGCAGACTCACGGGGGGAAGCACTGAAGCTTTCTTT. Full variable domain (remainder filled in from reference TRBV5-5 and TRBJ1-1): DAGVTQSPTHLIKTRGQQVTLRCSPISGHKSVSWYQQVLGQGPQFIFQYYEKEERGRGNFPDRFSARQFPNYSSELNVNALLLGDSALYLCASRLTGGSTEAFFGQGTRLTVV.

This clone appeared a few times. In nucleotides, the CDR3 is TGTGCCAGCAGCCCCGGAGGCGGGACACCGGATGGCTACACCTTC. It encodes CASSPGGGTPDGYTF. The chain carries TRBV7-3 and TRBJ1-2; D might be TRBD1 (6 bases). From germline, CDR1 is SGHTA and CDR2 FQGTGA. The CDR3 runs to 15 residues. V dropped 5 bases and J dropped 6 bases, with 19 bases sitting between them.

The gene calls are TRBV27 and TRBJ2-6; D perhaps matches TRBD1 (6 bases). CDR1 is MNHEY and CDR2 is SMNVEV in the germline V gene (reference sequence). The CDR3 sequence is 17 residues long. V was trimmed by 5 bases and J by 0 bases, leaving 14 bases between them. In DNA, the CDR3 is TGTGCCAGCAGTACACAGGGAACCCGCTCTGGGGCCAACGTCCTGACTTTC. Its translation: CASSTQGTRSGANVLTF. Full variable domain (outside the CDR3, taken from reference TRBV27 and TRBJ2-6): EAQVTQNPRYLITVTGKKLTVTCSQNMNHEYMSWYRQDPGLGLRQIYYSMNVEVTDKGDVPEGYKVSRKEKRNFPLILESPSPNQTSLYFCASSTQGTRSGANVLTFGAGSRLTVL.

The chain uses TRBV5-4 and TRBJ2-6, with D unclear. The CDR3 length is 18 residues. Trimming left V 4 bases short and J 4 bases short, with 21 bases between. CDR1 is SGHNT, CDR2 YYREEE, per germline (reference sequence). The CDR3 protein is CASSPGVGSQWGANVLTF. The DNA for the CDR3 is TGTGCCAGCAGCCCTGGCGTGGGCTCCCAGTGGGGGGCCAACGTCCTGACTTTC.

The chain has TRBV5-1 and TRBJ2-2; 15 bases are a match to TRBD2. Per germline, CDR1 SGHRS and CDR2 YFSETQ. The CDR3 is 19 amino acids. The J segment lost 6 bases and the V segment lost 4 bases, leaving 13 bases of the junction unmatched. This CDR3 is CASSGGTSGGQIYPGELFF. Written as DNA, the CDR3 is TGCGCCAGCAGCGGCGGGACTAGCGGGGGGCAAATTTATCCCGGGGAGCTGTTTTTT.

This clone was counted between two and nine times. V gene TRBV5-1 combines with J gene TRBJ2-1; weak D call: TRBD2 (5 bases). The V gene lost 2 bases and the J gene lost 5 bases, with 11 bases spanning the gap. The germline V gene has CDR1 SGHRS and CDR2 YFSETQ. This CDR3 is built from 14 residues. The chain's CDR3 is CASSFPEGDNEQFF. DNA of the CDR3: TGCGCCAGCAGCTTCCCCGAGGGCGACAATGAGCAGTTCTTC.

Concerning this clone itself: In the same sample, other DNA sequences code for this CDR3. The V gene is TRBV19, the J gene TRBJ2-7, with 11 bases aligning to TRBD1. This CDR3 is 15 amino acids long. J gave up 2 bases and V 6 bases, and 6 bases lay outside the gene matches. Germline V gives CDR1 LNHDA, CDR2 SQIVND (reference sequence). The CDR3 coding sequence is TGTGCCAGTAGCCCGGGACAGGGGGTGGCCTACGAGCAGTACTTC. This gives the protein CASSPGQGVAYEQYF.

The chain uses TRBV25-1 and TRBJ1-3; D may be TRBD1 (5 bases). Per germline, CDR1 MGHDK and CDR2 SYGVNS. Trimming took 0 bases from V and 4 from J, leaving 16 bases between them. CDR3 length: 17 residues. The CDR3 region is CASSEYPGAAVGNTIYF. The CDR3 region has the DNA TGTGCCAGCAGTGAATACCCTGGGGCAGCGGTAGGAAACACCATATATTTT.

This chain joins TRBV7-2 and TRBJ2-2, with D perhaps matching TRBD1 (5 bases). CDR1 and CDR2 (germline): SGHTA, FQGNSA. The V end was cut by 3 bases, the J end by 0 bases, with 8 bases between. The CDR3 is 15 amino acids. CDR3 sequence: CASSFDSANTGELFF. CDR3 DNA: TGTGCCAGCAGCTTCGACAGTGCGAACACCGGGGAGCTGTTTTTT.

In this sample, this clone turned up once. The J gene is TRBJ2-1, the V gene TRBV6-6, with 12 bases that match TRBD2. The CDR3 length is 15 residues. Germline V gives CDR1 MNHNY, CDR2 SVGAGI (reference sequence). V lost 7 bases to trimming and J lost 8 bases; unmatched junction nucleotides: 9. This chain's CDR3 is CASTPSSGGADEQFF. The CDR3 DNA reads as TGTGCCAGCACCCCCTCTAGCGGGGGGGCCGATGAGCAGTTCTTC.

Here the CDR3 reads CSVDGTGSSGANVLTF. CDR3 in DNA: TGCAGCGTTGACGGGACAGGGAGCTCTGGGGCCAACGTCCTGACTTTC. The rearrangement uses TRBV29-1 and TRBJ2-6, with 9 positions matching TRBD1. This CDR3 spans 16 amino acids. The germline CDR1 and CDR2 sequences are SQVTM and ANQGSEA. V lost 3 bases and J lost 0; bases outside the gene matches: 3.

The rearrangement joins TRBV11-2 to TRBJ1-2; D uncertain. This CDR3 contains 18 residues. Germline CDR1 SGHAT, CDR2 FQNNGV. Trimming pared 0 bases from V and 0 bases from J, leaving 17 bases between. CDR3 sequence: CASSLDPEGRWANYGYTF. The CDR3 region has the DNA TGTGCCAGCAGCTTAGATCCGGAGGGTCGCTGGGCTAACTATGGCTACACCTTC.